The 26 T cell receptor beta chains given below trace back to one sample, sequenced in a study of shared clonotypes between healthy human individuals. The assay was immunoSEQ multiplex PCR, and TCRdb's table has in-frame clones only and misses some. Found here are roughly 2,500,000 clones, roughly 93% of them singletons; the top ten hold about 0.34%. The sample taken for sequencing was naive CD4+ T cells from PBMCs. Subset reported: CD45RA+ positively selected. The receptor source for this set is a man aged 18 to 35 in good health. Some clones in this sample may be carry-over from other donors' samples.

The V gene is TRBV5-1, the J gene TRBJ2-2, with 7 bases aligning to TRBD2. Trimming at V came to 2 bases and at J to 8 bases, leaving 12 bases not matched to a gene. CDR1 SGHRS and CDR2 YFSETQ come from the germline V gene. There are 16 residues in the CDR3. The CDR3 bases are TGCGCCAGCAGCTTTGCGGGCGGGGGACGCAAAGGGGAGCTGTTTTTT. Its protein product is CASSFAGGGRKGELFF.

CDR3 coding DNA: TGTGCCAGCAGCGTTGACACATTTAACACCGGGGAGCTGTTTTTT. This gives the protein CASSVDTFNTGELFF. The chain joins TRBV9 to TRBJ2-2; D not resolved. The germline V and J ends were trimmed by 2 bases and 2 bases, with 10 bases remaining between them. CDR3 length: 15 residues. CDR1 and CDR2 (germline): SGDLS, YYNGEE. The full variable domain, with the rest looked up from reference TRBV9 and TRBJ2-2, is DSGVTQTPKHLITATGQRVTLRCSPRSGDLSVYWYQQSLDQGLQFLIQYYNGEERAKGNILERFSAQQFPDLHSELNLSSLELGDSALYFCASSVDTFNTGELFFGEGSRLTVL.

The gene calls are TRBV7-2 and TRBJ1-1, with no clear D. Trimming cost V 1 base and J 8 bases, with 11 bases left between them. Per the germline V gene, CDR1 is SGHTA and CDR2 is FQGNSA. The CDR3 has 13 residues. The DNA for the CDR3 is TGTGCCAGCAGCTTAGGGCAGGAATTAGAAGCTTTCTTT. Translating it yields CASSLGQELEAFF.

The chain links TRBV29-1 to TRBJ2-3; 11 nucleotides line up with TRBD2. Trimming took 5 bases from V and 4 from J; bases not matched to a gene: 8. The CDR3 has 15 amino acids. Germline V lookup: CDR1 SQVTM, CDR2 ANQGSEA. The chain's CDR3 is CSVHSGRAFPDTQYF. CDR3 nucleotides: TGCAGCGTTCATAGCGGGAGGGCCTTCCCAGATACGCAGTATTTT.

This clone was counted only a few times. The V gene is TRBV27, the J gene TRBJ1-1, with D perhaps TRBD1 (5 bases). Trimming shortened V by 8 bases and J by 4 bases, and 11 bases separated the two germline ends. This CDR3 is 12 amino acids long. The germline V gene encodes CDR1 MNHEY and CDR2 SMNVEV (reference sequence). CDR3 protein: CASWGGTTEAFF. Here the CDR3 DNA reads TGTGCCAGCTGGGGGGGAACCACTGAAGCTTTCTTT.

The V call is TRBV5-1, the J call TRBJ2-7, with D possibly TRBD2 on 7 matching bases. The CDR3 totals 15 residues. The germline V gene has CDR1 SGHRS and CDR2 YFSETQ. CDR3 in DNA: TGCGCGTCTTCAGAGGCTGGGGGGGCGTATTACGAGCAGTACTTC. Translation gives CASSEAGGAYYEQYF.

V is TRBV4-1 and J is TRBJ1-2; D is possibly TRBD1 (5 bases). Germline CDR1 reads MGHRA; CDR2 reads YSYEKL. CDR3 length: 17 amino acids. Between the trimmed V and J ends, which lost 2 bases and 5 bases, there was a span of 21 bases. CDR3 in DNA: TGCGCCAGCAGCCAACCTCGGTCGCAGGGTGAGGGTTATGGCTACACCTTC. It codes for CASSQPRSQGEGYGYTF.

The chain has TRBV28 and TRBJ2-7, with D perhaps matching TRBD1 (6 bases). Germline lookup yields CDR1 MDHEN and CDR2 SYDVKM. This CDR3 is 13 amino acids long. Trimming pared 6 bases from V and 0 bases from J, leaving 9 bases between. The CDR3 DNA reads TGTGCCAGCAGCAGGGACACCTCCTACGAGCAGTACTTC. It is translated as CASSRDTSYEQYF. Using reference TRBV28 and TRBJ2-7 for the parts outside the CDR3, the full variable domain is DVKVTQSSRYLVKRTGEKVFLECVQDMDHENMFWYRQDPGLGLRLIYFSYDVKMKEKGDIPEGYSVSREKKERFSLILESASTNQTSMYLCASSRDTSYEQYFGPGTRLTVT.

The V and J genes are TRBV7-9 and TRBJ1-4; D possibly corresponds to TRBD1 (5 bases). Trimming took off 4 bases at V and 7 bases at J, with 19 bases between the two ends. This CDR3 comprises 16 residues. Germline-derived CDR1 and CDR2 are SEHNR and FQNEAQ (reference sequence). The CDR3 nucleotides are TGTGCCAGCAGCTCATCAGGACAAAGGGCGATTGAAAAACTGTTTTTT. It translates to CASSSSGQRAIEKLFF. The full variable domain, completed using reference TRBV7-9 and TRBJ1-4, is DTGVSQNPRHKITKRGQNVTFRCDPISEHNRLYWYRQTLGQGPEFLTYFQNEAQLEKSRLLSDRFSAERPKGSFSTLEIQRTEQGDSAMYLCASSSSGQRAIEKLFFGSGTQLSVL.

Comment on this clone: The sample holds other DNA sequences that translate to the same CDR3. The chain carries TRBV2 and TRBJ2-7; the D gene is possibly TRBD2 (5 bases). Germline lookup yields CDR1 SNHLY and CDR2 FYNNEI. Trimming pared 4 bases from V and 7 bases from J, leaving 8 bases between. The CDR3 sequence is 11 residues long. As DNA, the CDR3 is TGTGCCAGCAGTGGGTCGGGGGAGCAGTACTTC. Translation gives CASSGSGEQYF.

The chain carries TRBV18 and TRBJ1-2, with unresolved D. Germline lookup yields CDR1 KGHSH and CDR2 LQKENI. The CDR3 consists of 17 residues. The V end lost 3 bases, the J end lost 0 bases, and 17 bases lay between the germline ends. The CDR3 DNA follows: TGTGCCAGCTCACCTAATCGTCGGGATTTATCTAACTATGGCTACACCTTC. Residues: CASSPNRRDLSNYGYTF.

Note on this clone: The sample has other DNA sequences that encode this CDR3 too. The chain has TRBV28 and TRBJ1-5; D not resolved. This CDR3 spans 12 amino acids. The ends were cut back, 6 bases at V and 3 bases at J, with 6 bases in the middle. Germline V gene lookup returns CDR1 MDHEN and CDR2 SYDVKM. The CDR3 region has the DNA TGTGCCAGCAGCTCACCCAATCAGCCCCAGCATTTT. Translated: CASSSPNQPQHF. Using reference TRBV28 and TRBJ1-5 for the parts outside the CDR3, the full variable domain is DVKVTQSSRYLVKRTGEKVFLECVQDMDHENMFWYRQDPGLGLRLIYFSYDVKMKEKGDIPEGYSVSREKKERFSLILESASTNQTSMYLCASSSPNQPQHFGDGTRLSIL.

V usage is TRBV12-2 and J usage is TRBJ2-3; no check of the table's D call, TRBD2, against the DNA was made. TRBV12-2 is termed a pseudogene. This CDR3 is built from 18 residues. The CDR3: CASRFVKGPGGSTDTQYF. CDR3 DNA: TGTGCAAGTCGCTTCGTGAAGGGGCCGGGGGGTAGCACAGATACGCAGTATTTT.

In this sample, this clone turned up a few times. The sample has other DNA sequences that encode this CDR3 too. J is TRBJ2-1 and V is TRBV15; possible D gene TRBD1, 5 bases. Deletions cut 0 bases from V and 9 bases from J, with 6 bases between. This CDR3 has 12 amino acids. Germline CDR1 LNHNV, CDR2 YYDKDF (reference sequence). This chain's CDR3 is CATSRDTGEQFF. CDR3 DNA: TGTGCCACCAGCAGAGATACAGGTGAGCAGTTCTTC.

The rearrangement links TRBV5-1 to TRBJ2-3; the D is unclear. V was pared by 0 bases and J by 6 bases, with 14 bases between. The CDR3 has 15 residues. Germline CDR1 SGHRS, CDR2 YFSETQ. The CDR3, as DNA: TGCGCCAGCAGCTTGGAGGGTATCCAGCCCGATACGCAGTATTTT. Amino acid sequence: CASSLEGIQPDTQYF.

The chain links TRBV11-1 to TRBJ1-4, with TRBD1 identical over 9 bases. CDR1 is SGHAT, CDR2 FQDESV, per germline (reference sequence). The junction had 4 bases not matched to a gene; V was cut back by 5 bases and J by 3 bases. The CDR3 has 15 residues. The CDR3 region is CASSPGQGPNEKLFF. The CDR3 DNA reads TGTGCCAGCAGCCCGGGACAGGGTCCTAATGAAAAACTGTTTTTT.

V usage is TRBV4-2 and J usage is TRBJ2-1; D unclear. Germline assignment: CDR1 LGHNA and CDR2 YNFKEQ. This CDR3 has 17 residues. Trimming cost V 3 bases and J 1 base, with 16 bases left between them. CDR3 coding DNA: TGTGCCAGCAGCCATGCCTATGCCCTAGGTTCCTACAATGAGCAGTTCTTC. It encodes CASSHAYALGSYNEQFF.

The gene calls are TRBV7-2 and TRBJ2-1; TRBD2 agrees at 13 bases. J lost 8 bases, V lost 5 bases, and 9 bases had no gene match. Germline lookup yields CDR1 SGHTA and CDR2 FQGNSA. The CDR3 length is 16 residues. The DNA of the CDR3 is TGTGCCAGCAGCACCTCAACTAGCGGGAGGGTGTATGAGCAGTTCTTC. It is translated as CASSTSTSGRVYEQFF.

The rearrangement uses TRBV11-2 and TRBJ1-1; TRBD1 agrees at 7 bases. The length of the CDR3 is 14 residues. CDR1 is SGHAT, CDR2 FQNNGV, per germline. With 5 bases clipped from V and 3 bases from J, the junction kept 6 bases outside the gene matches. CDR3 DNA sequence: TGTGCCAGCAGCCCCCGGACAGGCGACACTGAAGCTTTCTTT. This translates into CASSPRTGDTEAFF.

In its sample, this clone was seen once. V and J are TRBV18 and TRBJ2-1; 13 bases are shared with TRBD2. With V trimmed by 6 bases and J by 0 bases, 14 bases remained unmatched. The CDR3 consists of 20 residues. CDR1 KGHSH and CDR2 LQKENI come from the germline V gene. This CDR3 is CASSSGVGTSGMSSYNEQFF. The CDR3 DNA sequence: TGTGCCAGCTCCTCCGGGGTAGGGACTAGCGGGATGAGCTCCTACAATGAGCAGTTCTTC.

The rearrangement links TRBV19 to TRBJ1-2, with 7 bases matching TRBD1. The CDR3 totals 11 residues. V shed 4 bases and J 7 bases; nucleotides not matched to a gene: 0. Germline CDR1 reads LNHDA; CDR2 reads SQIVND (reference sequence). This CDR3 is CASSNRGGYTF. The CDR3 nucleotides are TGTGCCAGTAGTAACAGGGGTGGCTACACCTTC.

The V and J genes are TRBV6-1 and TRBJ2-5; 8 nucleotides align to TRBD1. The V gene's germline CDR1 is MNHNS and CDR2 SASEGT. With 2 bases clipped from V and 5 bases from J, the junction kept 10 bases outside the gene matches. The CDR3 contains 16 residues. Here the CDR3 DNA reads TGTGCCAGCAGTGAATGGGCCAGGGGGCTTGGGGAGACCCAGTACTTC. Protein sequence: CASSEWARGLGETQYF.

The V and J genes are TRBV2 and TRBJ2-6; no reliable D call. This CDR3 is built from 13 residues. The germline V gene encodes CDR1 SNHLY and CDR2 FYNNEI. V lost 9 bases, J lost 4 bases, and 10 bases lay in between. CDR3 nucleotide sequence: TGTGCCAGTTCGATCTCGGGGGCCAACGTCCTGACTTTC. Amino acids: CASSISGANVLTF.

Written as DNA, the CDR3 is TGTGCCAGCATTCTTACAGGACTAGCGGGAGCCCCCTACGAGCAGTACTTC. The encoded protein is CASILTGLAGAPYEQYF. J is TRBJ2-7 and V is TRBV6-4; 13 nucleotides line up with TRBD2. Trimming took 7 bases from V and 2 from J; bases not matched to a gene: 11. This CDR3 has 17 amino acids. Germline V gives CDR1 MRHNA, CDR2 SNTAGT.

This chain joins TRBV28 and TRBJ2-5, with TRBD2 identical over 11 bases. Trimming at V came to 5 bases and at J to 4 bases, leaving 18 bases not matched to a gene. The germline gives CDR1 MDHEN, CDR2 SYDVKM. This CDR3 contains 19 residues. CDR3 nucleotide sequence: TGTGCCAGCAGTGATACCATAGCGGGAGGGTCACAACCCCCAGAGACCCAGTACTTC. Its translation is CASSDTIAGGSQPPETQYF.

This chain joins TRBV10-1 and TRBJ1-5, with D possibly being TRBD1 (6 bases). The CDR3 extends over 20 amino acids. CDR1 and CDR2 from the germline V gene are WNHNN and SYGVQD (reference sequence). V was clipped by 6 bases and J by 5 bases, with 32 bases between them. CDR3 in amino acids: CASRSSGARKGGASDQPQHF. The CDR3 coding sequence is TGCGCCAGCAGATCAAGTGGGGCGCGAAAGGGGGGGGCGTCGGATCAGCCCCAGCATTTT.